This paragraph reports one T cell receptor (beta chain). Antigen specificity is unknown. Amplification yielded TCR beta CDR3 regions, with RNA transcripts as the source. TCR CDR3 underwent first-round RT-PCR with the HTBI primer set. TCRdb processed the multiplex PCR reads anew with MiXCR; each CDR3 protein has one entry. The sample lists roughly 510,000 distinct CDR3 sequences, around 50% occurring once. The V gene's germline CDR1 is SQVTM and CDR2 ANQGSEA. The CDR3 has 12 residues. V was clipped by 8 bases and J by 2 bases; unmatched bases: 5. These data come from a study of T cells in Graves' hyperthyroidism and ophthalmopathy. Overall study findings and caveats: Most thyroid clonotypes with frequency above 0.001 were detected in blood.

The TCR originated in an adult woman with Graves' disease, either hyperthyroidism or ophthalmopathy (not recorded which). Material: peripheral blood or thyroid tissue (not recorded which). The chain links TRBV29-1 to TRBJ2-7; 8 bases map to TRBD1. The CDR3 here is CSSDRGAYEQYF. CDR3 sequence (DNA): TGCAGCTCAGACAGGGGCGCCTACGAGCAGTACTTC.